What follows are 2 T cell receptor beta chains derived from one specimen sequenced in a study of T cells in Graves' hyperthyroidism and ophthalmopathy (dated by TCRdb to about 2019). The library was obtained by multiplex PCR. The sample was run on an Illumina HiSeq 2000. The TCR beta CDR3 regions were amplified from the RNA transcripts. The TCR CDR3 was subjected to a first round of RT-PCR using the HTBI primer set and the Qiagen OneStep RT-PCR kit. TCRdb reanalyzed the raw reads on its own, using fastp at Q25 for trimming and MiXCR for clone calling, and kept in-frame beta chains. Rows are unified per CDR3 protein, each entry keeping the most common DNA and genes. Within this sample are some 300,000 distinct CDR3 sequences, with less than 20% of them counted one time only. 39% of the sample lies in the top ten. Material for sequencing was blood. These receptors all stem from a man in his fifties or sixties with Graves' ophthalmopathy.

This clonotype was seen at least ten times. V gene TRBV2 combines with J gene TRBJ2-7; TRBD1 is a possible D gene (5 bases). Trimming removed 6 bases from V and 6 bases from J, with 12 bases in between. The CDR3 runs to 12 residues. CDR1 is SNHLY and CDR2 is FYNNEI in the germline V gene. The CDR3 DNA reads TGTGCCAGCAGGGAAACAGGTCGCGAGCAGTACTTC. Protein: CASRETGREQYF.

This clonotype was seen ten or more times. The chain employs TRBV7-8 and TRBJ2-1; D is undetermined. Trimming took off 5 bases at V and 7 bases at J, with 9 bases between the two ends. Germline CDR1 is SGHVS and CDR2 is FQNEAQ. The CDR3 extends over 12 amino acids. The CDR3 is CASSLSRNEQFF. CDR3 DNA sequence: TGTGCCAGCAGCCTCAGTCGTAATGAGCAGTTCTTC.